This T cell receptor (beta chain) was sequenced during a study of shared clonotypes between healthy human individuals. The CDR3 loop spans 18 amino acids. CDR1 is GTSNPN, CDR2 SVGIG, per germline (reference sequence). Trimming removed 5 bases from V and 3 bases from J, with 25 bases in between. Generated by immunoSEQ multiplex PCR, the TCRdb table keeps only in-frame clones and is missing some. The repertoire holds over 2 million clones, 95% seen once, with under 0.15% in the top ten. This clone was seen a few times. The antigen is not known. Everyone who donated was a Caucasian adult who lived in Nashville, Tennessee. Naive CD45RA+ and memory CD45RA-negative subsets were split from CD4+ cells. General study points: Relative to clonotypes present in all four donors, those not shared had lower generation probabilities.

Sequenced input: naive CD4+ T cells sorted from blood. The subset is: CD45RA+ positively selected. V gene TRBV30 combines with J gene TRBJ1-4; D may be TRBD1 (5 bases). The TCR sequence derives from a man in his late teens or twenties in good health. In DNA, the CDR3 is TGTGCCTGGGGTGGAGGGGCCCCTCGGACGGGGGCTAATGAAAAACTGTTTTTT. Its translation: CAWGGGAPRTGANEKLFF.